The rows below give T cell receptor beta chains drawn from one sample of a study of blood T cell repertoires in COVID-19. Assay: immunoSEQ multiplex PCR; the TCRdb copy retains only in-frame clones and omits some. The data contain approximately 120,000 clones, roughly four fifths of them singletons. Source material: peripheral blood. These receptors were taken from an elderly man with COVID-19, enrolled during active disease. The CDR3 runs from the conserved cysteine through the conserved F or W. D genes are given only for firm matches. Clone size is given for some rows only: seen once, a few or many times, or a class if the clone is expanded.

j_gene	d_gene	v_gene	abundance	CDR3aa	CDR3nt
TRBJ1-1	NA	TRBV19	few	CASSVTGTRYEAFF	TGTGCCAGTAGTGTGACCGGGACACGTTATGAAGCTTTCTTT
TRBJ2-7	NA	TRBV9	NA	CASSVKGAGSFYEQYF	TGTGCCAGCAGCGTAAAAGGGGCAGGCTCCTTCTACGAGCAGTACTTC
TRBJ2-7	NA	TRBV28	NA	CASSRDFYTYEQYF	TGTGCCAGCAGTCGGGACTTTTATACCTACGAGCAGTACTTC
TRBJ2-1	NA	TRBV28	once	CASSLEGFTYNEQFF	TGTGCCAGCAGTTTAGAGGGCTTCACCTACAATGAGCAGTTCTTC
TRBJ1-2	TRBD1	TRBV2	NA	CASSEPGGLIYGYTF	TGTGCCAGCAGTGAACCAGGGGGCCTCATCTATGGCTACACCTTC
TRBJ1-1	NA	TRBV3-1/TRBV3-2	NA	CASSQAPGRVTEAFF	TGTGCCAGCAGCCAAGCCCCGGGCAGGGTCACTGAAGCTTTCTTT
TRBJ2-7	TRBD1	TRBV27	NA	CASSLRGGMGTDSYEQYF	TGTGCCAGCAGTTTAAGAGGAGGTATGGGGACAGACTCCTACGAGCAGTACTTC
TRBJ1-2	TRBD1	TRBV7-9	NA	CASSLSGTVYYGYTF	TGTGCCAGCAGCTTATCAGGGACAGTGTACTATGGCTACACCTTC
TRBJ1-4	NA	TRBV15	NA	CATSTLGGEKLFF	TGTGCCACCAGTACTCTGGGGGGGGAAAAACTGTTTTTT
TRBJ2-5	NA	TRBV28	NA	CASSLWDGGSVGTQYF	TGTGCCAGCAGTTTATGGGACGGAGGCTCGGTTGGGACCCAGTACTTC
TRBJ1-2	TRBD1	TRBV5-4	NA	CASSASGGAGYGYTF	TGTGCCAGCAGCGCGTCAGGGGGCGCTGGCTATGGCTACACCTTC
TRBJ2-7	NA	TRBV3-1/TRBV3-2	NA	CASTGDSYEQYF	TGTGCCAGCACGGGGGACTCCTACGAGCAGTACTTC
TRBJ1-5	NA	TRBV12-3/TRBV12-4	NA	CASSPVNQPQHF	TGTGCCAGCAGCCCGGTCAATCAGCCCCAGCATTTT
TRBJ2-3	NA	TRBV19	NA	CASSMLRERDTQYF	TGTGCCAGTAGTATGCTCCGGGAGAGGGATACGCAGTATTTT
TRBJ2-4	TRBD2	TRBV19	NA	CASRSGGDYSKNIQYF	TGTGCCAGCCGATCGGGAGGCGACTATTCCAAAAACATTCAGTACTTC
TRBJ2-3	NA	TRBV6-5	NA	CASSIQGTGADTQYF	TGTGCCAGCAGTATACAGGGGACGGGAGCAGATACGCAGTATTTT
TRBJ2-7	NA	TRBV28	once	CASQGRTVGEQYF	TGTGCCAGCCAAGGAAGGACAGTTGGCGAGCAGTACTTC
TRBJ1-2	NA	TRBV2	few	CASSRGGFYGYTF	TGTGCCAGCAGCCGGGGGGGGTTCTATGGCTACACCTTC
TRBJ2-7	TRBD2	TRBV29-1	NA	CSVLSGRSEQYF	TGCAGCGTCCTTAGCGGGAGGAGCGAGCAGTACTTC
TRBJ1-1	NA	TRBV20-1	NA	CSARAAGVAFF	TGCAGTGCTAGAGCGGCGGGGGTAGCTTTCTTT
TRBJ2-3	TRBD2	TRBV3-1/TRBV3-2	NA	CASRSGSGVDTQYF	TGTGCCAGCAGGAGCGGGAGTGGGGTAGATACGCAGTATTTT
TRBJ2-3	NA	TRBV24-1	NA	CATDKGTDTQYF	TGTGCCACCGACAAGGGCACAGATACGCAGTATTTT
TRBJ2-1	NA	TRBV12-5	NA	CASGFGQSSYNEQFF	TGTGCTAGTGGTTTCGGACAGAGCTCCTACAATGAGCAGTTCTTC
TRBJ2-7	TRBD2	TRBV7-9	NA	CASSESGRGYEQYF	TGTGCCAGCAGCGAAAGCGGGAGGGGCTACGAGCAGTACTTC
TRBJ2-2	TRBD1	TRBV19	NA	CASRPRGHGGATGELFF	TGTGCCAGTAGACCCAGGGGGCACGGGGGCGCAACCGGGGAGCTGTTTTTT
TRBJ2-1	TRBD2	TRBV9	NA	CASSVRELAASEQFF	TGTGCCAGCAGCGTACGGGAACTAGCGGCCAGTGAGCAGTTCTTC
TRBJ2-1	TRBD2	TRBV5-6	NA	CASSLASGTWDEQFF	TGTGCCAGCAGCTTGGCTAGCGGGACTTGGGATGAGCAGTTCTTC
TRBJ1-4	NA	TRBV28	NA	CASSSGGYNEKLFF	TGTGCCAGCAGTTCTGGCGGCTATAATGAAAAACTGTTTTTT
TRBJ2-7	TRBD1	TRBV20-1	NA	CSASRTGTGGLEQYF	TGCAGTGCCAGTAGAACCGGGACAGGGGGTCTCGAGCAGTACTTC
TRBJ1-1	NA	TRBV27	NA	CASSPIGRGNTEAFF	TGTGCCAGCAGTCCCATTGGAAGGGGGAACACTGAAGCTTTCTTT
TRBJ2-3	TRBD1	TRBV9	NA	CASSLEGAGTDTQYF	TGTGCCAGCAGTCTCGAGGGGGCGGGCACAGATACGCAGTATTTT
TRBJ2-1	NA	TRBV12-3/TRBV12-4	NA	CASSFQGRAEQFF	TGTGCCAGCAGTTTTCAGGGGAGAGCTGAGCAGTTCTTC
TRBJ2-3	TRBD2	TRBV24-1	NA	CATSGLAGVDTQYF	TGTGCCACCAGCGGACTAGCGGGAGTTGATACGCAGTATTTT
TRBJ1-1	TRBD1	TRBV15	NA	CATSRDRQGEAFF	TGTGCCACCAGCAGAGACCGACAGGGTGAAGCTTTCTTT